Following are 10 T cell receptor beta chains from one sample sequenced in a study of cytomegalovirus exposure and HLA in healthy donors. The PCR was carried out with 60 Vbeta primers and 13 Jbeta primers. Assay used: immunoSEQ multiplex PCR; TCRdb lists only in-frame clones, some missing. In the table there are 120,000 to 150,000 clones, about three quarters of which are singletons. The sequenced material came from PBMCs. The origin of the receptors is a man between 40 and 49 years old in good health and CMV-seropositive.

This sequence joins TRBV7-6 and TRBJ2-7, with TRBD2 as a possible D gene (5 bases). Trimming removed 0 bases at V and 4 bases at J, with 19 bases between. CDR1 and CDR2 from the germline V gene are SGHVS and FNYEAQ. CDR3 length: 17 residues. This CDR3 is CASSLAGGAWGKYEQYF. The CDR3, as DNA: TGTGCCAGCAGCTTAGCTGGAGGCGCTTGGGGAAAGTACGAGCAGTACTTC. Using reference TRBV7-6 and TRBJ2-7 for the parts outside the CDR3, the full variable domain is GAGVSQSPRYKVTKRGQDVALRCDPISGHVSLYWYRQALGQGPEFLTYFNYEAQQDKSGLPNDRFSAERPEGSISTLTIQRTEQRDSAMYRCASSLAGGAWGKYEQYFGPGTRLTVT.

The genes are TRBV6-1 and TRBJ2-1, with 7 bases identical to TRBD2. The CDR3 covers 13 residues. Germline V gene data show CDR1 as MNHNS and CDR2 as SASEGT. With V trimmed by 6 bases and J by 4 bases, 3 bases remained unmatched. The CDR3 sequence: CASRGDYYNEQFF. The CDR3, as DNA: TGTGCCAGCAGGGGGGACTATTACAATGAGCAGTTCTTC.

The chain recombines TRBV27 with TRBJ1-2; TRBD1 matches at 8 bases. This CDR3 is built from 13 residues. J was trimmed by 5 bases and V by 3 bases; bases with no gene match: 2. The germline V gene has CDR1 MNHEY and CDR2 SMNVEV (reference sequence). As DNA, the CDR3 is TGTGCCAGCAGTTTCAGGGGGCGATATGGCTACACCTTC. As protein: CASSFRGRYGYTF.

The chain has TRBV15 and TRBJ2-5, with 7 bases aligning to TRBD1. V shed 2 bases and J 2 bases; nucleotides not matched to a gene: 5. The CDR3 has 15 amino acids. Germline CDR1 LNHNV, CDR2 YYDKDF (reference sequence). CDR3 protein: CATSRPTGVQETQYF. Here the CDR3 DNA reads TGTGCCACCAGCAGACCAACAGGGGTACAAGAGACCCAGTACTTC.

The genes are TRBV27 and TRBJ2-7; a weak D match, TRBD2 (6 bases). CDR1 and CDR2 from the germline V gene are MNHEY and SMNVEV (reference sequence). V lost 4 bases, J lost 3 bases, and 22 bases lay in between. This CDR3 has 17 amino acids. CDR3 in amino acids: CASSSSLLAGTFYEQYF. The CDR3 DNA sequence: TGTGCCAGCAGTTCGTCCCTCCTGGCGGGAACTTTCTACGAGCAGTACTTC.

CDR3 DNA sequence: TGTGCCAGCAGGACTAGCGACGAGCAGTACTTC. Protein product: CASRTSDEQYF. This sequence joins TRBV28 and TRBJ2-5; 8 bases match TRBD2. The J call may not be correct, given that the DNA end is closer to TRBJ2-7. Germline V gene lookup returns CDR1 MDHEN and CDR2 SYDVKM. CDR3 length: 11 residues.

The chain combines TRBV7-8 with TRBJ2-2; 7 bases are a match to TRBD1. The CDR3 is 14 residues long. V was pared by 7 bases and J by 5 bases, with 7 bases of the junction left unmatched. Germline V gene sequence: CDR1 SGHVS, CDR2 FQNEAQ. The CDR3 region is CASTRQGGTGELFF. In DNA, the CDR3 is TGTGCCAGCACGAGACAGGGCGGGACCGGGGAGCTGTTTTTT.

The V and J genes are TRBV27 and TRBJ2-7, with a weak D call TRBD1 (5 bases). The CDR3 runs to 18 residues. Looked up from germline, CDR1 is MNHEY and CDR2 is SMNVEV (reference sequence). The V and J ends lost 1 base and 1 base respectively, with 20 bases between them. The CDR3 sequence is CASSLFGAPVGVSYEQYF. In nucleotides, the CDR3 is TGTGCCAGCAGTTTATTTGGGGCCCCCGTTGGGGTTTCCTACGAGCAGTACTTC.

This rearrangement joins TRBV7-3 to TRBJ1-4; 7 bases line up with TRBD1. J lost 7 bases, V lost 6 bases, and 11 bases had no gene match. The germline V gene has CDR1 SGHTA and CDR2 FQGTGA. CDR3 length equals 15 residues. For the CDR3, the DNA is TGTGCCAGCAGTCCGACAGGGAGGCCTTCTGAAAAACTGTTTTTT. Amino acid sequence: CASSPTGRPSEKLFF.

Note on this clone: Its ends do not fully match the called genes, so a read error is possible. V is TRBV7-9 and J is TRBJ2-7; 9 bases are a match to TRBD1. Germline V CDR1 and CDR2: SEHNR, FQNEAQ (reference sequence). The CDR3 extends over 14 amino acids. The CDR3 region is CSSSAIQGADEQYF. The CDR3 bases are TGTTCCAGCAGCGCAATACAGGGGGCCGACGAGCAGTACTTC.